This T cell receptor beta chain was identified in a study of neurological immune-mediated disorders. This clonotype came up many times. The antigen remains unidentified. The cDNA was synthesized by 5'RACE incorporating 10-nucleotide random UMIs. TCRdb re-analysed the 5' RACE reads in MiXCR, keeping a single row per CDR3 protein. The sample yields about 28,000 distinct CDR3 sequences, 12% seen once. The study's findings and limits: CDR3 amino acid sequences of expanded clones were not shared across subjects, a result suggesting private repertoires in all groups.

The germline V gene has CDR1 ENHRY and CDR2 SYGVKD. This CDR3 region has 15 residues. J was trimmed by 4 bases and V by 3 bases; bases with no gene match: 6. The sequence derives from a man between 60 and 75 years old in good health. Sequencing input: PBMCs. The V gene is TRBV10-3, the J gene TRBJ2-7; 10 bases are shared with TRBD2. This CDR3 is CAISEPSGGLYEQYF. CDR3 coding DNA: TGTGCCATCAGTGAACCTAGCGGGGGCCTGTACGAGCAGTACTTC.